This T cell receptor (beta chain) was obtained from a study of blood T cell repertoires in COVID-19. Comments on this clone: A junction boundary mismatches the germline segment, possibly from a read error.

CDR1 and CDR2 (germline): SSHAT, FNYEAQ (reference sequence). The CDR3 is 13 amino acids. The repertoire was sequenced with immunoSEQ multiplex PCR; TCRdb's copy has only in-frame clones and lacks some. The table has approximately 150,000 clones, more than 65% seen once. The V gene is TRBV7-7, the J gene TRBJ2-1; TRBD2 matches 11 bases. The receptor was isolated from an older woman with COVID-19, enrolled during active disease. Sequencing used peripheral blood. The CDR3 DNA reads TGTGCTAGCAGCGGGACTAGCGGTCGTGAGCAGTTCTTC. Encoded protein: CASSGTSGREQFF.